This TCR beta chain was sequenced during a study of human T cells and chemical hapten exposure. Overall study: Diagnoses of alopecia areata, totalis or universalis occurred in mostly female patients. From small differences in pooled library volume came most of the variation in per-sample TCR yields.

For the library, individual cDNA molecules each received unique molecular identifiers. TCRdb re-derived calls from the reads in MiXCR, one entry per CDR3 protein. This sample has over 450 distinct CDR3 sequences, with around 38% found just once. Treatment: therapeutic diphenylcyclopropenone sensitization with weekly scalp DPC. The CDR3 runs 12 residues. From germline, CDR1 is MNHEY and CDR2 SVGEGT. V was clipped by 4 bases and J by 4 bases, with 8 bases between them. This receptor was taken from an adult with alopecia areata. Some clones in this sample may be carry-over from other donors' samples. This table probably holds off-target reads from a library built for another chain. The chain uses TRBV6-2 or TRBV6-3 and TRBJ2-7; D is unclear. Material: whole blood, obtained before DPC sensitization or 2, 6, or about 24 weeks after (not recorded which). The CDR3 DNA follows: TGTGCCAGCAGTTCCCCCAGATACGAGCAGTACTTC. The encoded protein is CASSSPRYEQYF.